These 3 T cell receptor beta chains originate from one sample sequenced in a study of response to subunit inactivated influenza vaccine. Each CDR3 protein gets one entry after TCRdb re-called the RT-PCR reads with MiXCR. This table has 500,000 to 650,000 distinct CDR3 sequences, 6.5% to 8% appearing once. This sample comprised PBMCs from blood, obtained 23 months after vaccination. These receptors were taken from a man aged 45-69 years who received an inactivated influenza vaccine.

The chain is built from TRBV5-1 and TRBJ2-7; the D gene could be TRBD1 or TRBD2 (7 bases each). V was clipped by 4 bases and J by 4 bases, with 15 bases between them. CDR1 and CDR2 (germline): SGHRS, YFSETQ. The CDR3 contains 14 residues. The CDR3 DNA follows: TGCGCCAGCAGCGGGGGGGGGACAGCATACGAGCAGTACTTC. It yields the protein CASSGGGTAYEQYF.

The CDR3 protein is CASSPGFGRNYGYTF. DNA of the CDR3: TGTGCCAGCAGCCCGGGGTTCGGACGGAACTATGGCTACACCTTC. The genes are TRBV3-1 and TRBJ1-2, with unresolved D. The CDR3 sequence is 15 residues long. Germline-derived CDR1 and CDR2 are LGHDT and YNNKEL (reference sequence). The V gene lost 4 bases and the J gene lost 2 bases, with 14 bases spanning the gap.

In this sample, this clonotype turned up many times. CDR3 in amino acids: CASTGGMGDEQFF. The DNA of the CDR3 is TGCGCCAGCACTGGCGGGATGGGGGATGAGCAGTTCTTC. The genes are TRBV5-1 and TRBJ2-1; D might be TRBD2 (6 bases). CDR3 size: 13 residues. V was pared by 6 bases and J by 8 bases, with 15 bases between. Germline CDR1 SGHRS, CDR2 YFSETQ.